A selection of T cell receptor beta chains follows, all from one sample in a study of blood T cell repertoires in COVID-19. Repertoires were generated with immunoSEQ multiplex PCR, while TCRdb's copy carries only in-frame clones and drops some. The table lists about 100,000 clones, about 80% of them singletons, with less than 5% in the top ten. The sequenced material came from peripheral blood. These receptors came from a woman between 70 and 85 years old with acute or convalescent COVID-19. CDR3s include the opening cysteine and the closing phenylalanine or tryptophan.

CDR3aa: CASSPVVNEKLFF
v_gene: TRBV18

CDR3aa: CASSREAGGVYEQFF
v_gene: TRBV4-2

CDR3aa: CASTRDSTSYNSPLHF
v_gene: TRBV27

CDR3aa: CASSIGTSGSGDEQFF
v_gene: TRBV5-1

CDR3aa: CASSPVLAGITSTDTQYF
v_gene: TRBV18

CDR3aa: CASSPSGVYNEQFF
v_gene: TRBV18

CDR3aa: CASSSAQGNVAYGYTF
v_gene: TRBV7-9

CDR3aa: CASSGDRGVVGELFF
v_gene: TRBV2

CDR3aa: CAWSEGTGYEKLFF
v_gene: TRBV30

CDR3aa: CASSFRETQYF
v_gene: TRBV28

CDR3aa: CASTPPRAGPGTQYF
v_gene: TRBV6-5

CDR3aa: CASSPGPHYGYTF
v_gene: TRBV11-2

CDR3aa: CASRSGQGIRNEKLFF
v_gene: TRBV3-1/TRBV3-2

CDR3aa: CASSSFNPQEGYTF
v_gene: TRBV18

CDR3aa: CATSPRVRDEQYF
v_gene: TRBV15

CDR3aa: CASSLAGLGTHTDTQYF
v_gene: TRBV7-2

CDR3aa: CATGGSSYNEQFF
v_gene: TRBV15

CDR3aa: CASSPAERYNEQFF
v_gene: TRBV28

CDR3aa: CASSESSGGGEKLFF
v_gene: TRBV10-2

CDR3aa: CASSAQGLGTEAFF
v_gene: TRBV19

CDR3aa: CASSFDRRTTNEKLFF
v_gene: TRBV28

CDR3aa: CASSQTADYEKLFF
v_gene: TRBV7-2

CDR3aa: CASSRRMRTNEKLFF
v_gene: TRBV28

CDR3aa: CASSQVAREGPISYGYTF
v_gene: TRBV4-3

CDR3aa: CASSYFLSAGNTDTQYF
v_gene: TRBV5-1

CDR3aa: CASRATLRQVIYGYTF
v_gene: TRBV19

CDR3aa: CASKRLATDTQYF
v_gene: TRBV2

CDR3aa: CASSQVLDEQFF
v_gene: TRBV4-1

CDR3aa: CASSLEGSGDAYNEQFF
v_gene: TRBV5-1

CDR3aa: CASSLNGPQGTEAFF
v_gene: TRBV28

CDR3aa: CASSSGQQDTQYF
v_gene: TRBV5-8

CDR3aa: CASSSVGSGAGNTIYF
v_gene: TRBV7-6

CDR3aa: CASSSSGGAETQYF
v_gene: TRBV28

CDR3aa: CSVEIGFKAFF
v_gene: TRBV29-1

CDR3aa: CASSSWTGGLYGYTF
v_gene: TRBV7-2

CDR3aa: CASSYSTQGTEAFF
v_gene: TRBV6-5

CDR3aa: CASSPKGTGRETQYF
v_gene: TRBV28

CDR3aa: CASTPAGMNEAFF
v_gene: TRBV6-2/TRBV6-3

CDR3aa: CASSRMAGREYTGELFF
v_gene: TRBV5-1

CDR3aa: CASSQGNEAFF
v_gene: TRBV6-4

CDR3aa: CASSQEGTGGTDTQYF
v_gene: TRBV4-3

CDR3aa: CASSPSTGNSYGYTF
v_gene: TRBV18

CDR3aa: CAWISSVYYTEAFF
v_gene: TRBV30

CDR3aa: CASSQDLYHRGRRNDNEQFF
v_gene: TRBV14

CDR3aa: CASSAGENTEAFF
v_gene: TRBV18

CDR3aa: CASSLVASGGPGTQYF
v_gene: TRBV7-3

CDR3aa: CASSKTSGANTGELFF
v_gene: TRBV6-6

CDR3aa: CASRTDSMDYGYTF
v_gene: TRBV2

CDR3aa: CASSLDSKNIQYF
v_gene: TRBV18

CDR3aa: CASSQTRDSTEAFF
v_gene: TRBV3-1/TRBV3-2

CDR3aa: CASSRGGAKGYTF
v_gene: TRBV6-2/TRBV6-3

CDR3aa: CASIWTQGPTEAFF
v_gene: TRBV19